The 2 T cell receptor beta chains presented below share a single source sample, sequenced in a study of blood T cells in healthy people across ages. A sample-barcoded 5' primer and a J-beta primer mix were used in a second PCR of roughly 7 to 11 cycles. TCRdb ran MiXCR on the 5' RACE reads and lists one entry per CDR3 protein. The sample carries 850,000 to 1,300,000 distinct CDR3 sequences, over 35% recorded once. The source material was blood. Receptors originate from a woman aged 55-70 years in good health.

V usage is TRBV6-2 or TRBV6-3 and J usage is TRBJ1-5; D gene ambiguous. This CDR3 spans 16 amino acids. Deletions cut 5 bases from V and 3 bases from J, with 17 bases between. Germline-derived CDR1 and CDR2 are MNHEY and SVGEGT. Here the CDR3 DNA reads TGTGCCAGCAGTAGAGAGACCGGGCCCAACAATCAGCCCCAGCATTTT. As protein: CASSRETGPNNQPQHF.

This clonotype was counted between two and nine times. The rearrangement joins TRBV10-3 to TRBJ2-1; D might be TRBD1 (5 bases). V dropped 2 bases and J dropped 7 bases, with 12 bases sitting between them. The length of the CDR3 is 14 residues. Germline CDR1 is ENHRY and CDR2 is SYGVKD. The CDR3, as DNA: TGTGCCATCAGTGAGGCAATTTCAGGGAATGAGCAGTTCTTC. Protein sequence: CAISEAISGNEQFF.